The 6 T cell receptor beta chains listed next were all sequenced from one sample in a study of blood T cell repertoires in COVID-19. Some clones are missing from TCRdb's copy, which holds only in-frame ones; the method was immunoSEQ multiplex PCR. The profile covers roughly 250,000 clones, with 84% appearing a single time and less than 2% taken by the ten largest. Sequencing was done on a sample of peripheral blood. These receptors originate from a woman aged 40 to 50 who had recovered from COVID-19.

J is TRBJ2-6 and V is TRBV3-1 (or the pseudogene TRBV3-2); 9 bases align to TRBD2. V trimming: 4 bases; J trimming: 4 bases; junction bases outside the gene matches: 8. CDR3 size: 17 residues. In germline, CDR1 is LGHDT, CDR2 YNNKEL (reference sequence). The CDR3 here is CASSLRTSASGANVLTF. The CDR3 DNA reads as TGTGCCAGCAGCCTCCGGACTAGCGCTTCCGGGGCCAACGTCCTGACTTTC.

The V and J genes are TRBV6-5 and TRBJ1-5; 9 bases fit TRBD1. Germline CDR1 MNHEY, CDR2 SVGAGI. V trimming: 6 bases; J trimming: 7 bases; junction bases outside the gene matches: 4. This CDR3 has 13 amino acids. The CDR3 here is CASRDRGSQPQHF. As DNA, the CDR3 is TGTGCCAGCAGGGACAGGGGATCACAGCCCCAGCATTTT.

This chain connects TRBV27 to TRBJ1-5; no clear D. The CDR3 spans 14 residues. Germline CDR1 and CDR2: MNHEY and SMNVEV (reference sequence). Trimming pared 1 base from V and 2 bases from J, leaving 6 bases between. The CDR3 loop reads CASSLYLGNQPQHF. The CDR3 region has the DNA TGTGCCAGCAGTTTATACCTAGGCAATCAGCCCCAGCATTTT.

This chain links TRBV7-2 with TRBJ2-7, with 7 bases aligning to TRBD1. Trimming at V came to 4 bases and at J to 5 bases, leaving 5 bases not matched to a gene. Germline values: CDR1 SGHTA, CDR2 FQGNSA. The CDR3 sequence is 13 residues long. This chain's CDR3 is CASSSRTGNEQYF. The CDR3 nucleotides read TGTGCCAGCAGCTCCCGGACAGGAAACGAGCAGTACTTC.

As DNA, the CDR3 is TGTGCCAGCAGCCGGACCGCCTCTAGCGGGCCCAGCACAGATACGCAGTATTTT. As protein: CASSRTASSGPSTDTQYF. The V and J genes are TRBV9 and TRBJ2-3, with TRBD2 matching over 8 bases. Germline values: CDR1 SGDLS, CDR2 YYNGEE. The CDR3 spans 18 residues. Trimming removed 4 bases from V and 0 bases from J; junction bases left unmatched: 13.

This clone appeared once. J is TRBJ1-3 and V is TRBV5-1, with D uncertain. The germline V and J ends were trimmed by 3 bases and 4 bases, with 11 bases remaining between them. The CDR3 consists of 14 residues. Germline V gene data show CDR1 as SGHRS and CDR2 as YFSETQ. CDR3 bases: TGCGCCAGCAGCTGGGTGGGCATCGGAAACACCATATATTTT. It is translated as CASSWVGIGNTIYF.